This TCR beta chain stems from a study of post-analysis software for immune sequencing data. In the study overall: In terms of disease course, relapsing-remitting, secondary progressive and progressive-relapsing multiple sclerosis were included.

Study-level points and caveats: Normalized Chao1 diversity in multiple sclerosis patients fell significantly below that of controls. Samples sharing a preparation batch grouped tightly together when assessed by F measure. When patients were compared with controls, a handful of TRBV segments were more frequent, TRBV5-6, TRBV5-1 and TRBV20-1 among them.

Turning to this clonotype: Its antigen remains unknown.

Germline V gene data show CDR1 as SNHLY and CDR2 as FYNNEI. This CDR3 has 12 amino acids. With 10 bases removed from V and 1 base from J, the gap between germline ends came to 11 bases. Tagging with unique molecular identifiers was a feature of the TCR beta cDNA libraries. Roughly 490,000 cDNA molecules came from around 1 to 10 million T cells. From the PCR reads, TCRdb called clonotypes with MiXCR, one entry per CDR3 protein. Of hundreds of thousands of distinct CDR3 sequences listed, approximately 60% are singletons. Input material: blood. This TCR came from a girl aged 2 to 9 with multiple sclerosis. The chain employs TRBV2 and TRBJ2-7; TRBD2 might be the D (6 bases). The CDR3 DNA reads as TGTGCCACCGGAGGGCTATCCTACGAGCAGTACTTC. Translated, it gives CATGGLSYEQYF.